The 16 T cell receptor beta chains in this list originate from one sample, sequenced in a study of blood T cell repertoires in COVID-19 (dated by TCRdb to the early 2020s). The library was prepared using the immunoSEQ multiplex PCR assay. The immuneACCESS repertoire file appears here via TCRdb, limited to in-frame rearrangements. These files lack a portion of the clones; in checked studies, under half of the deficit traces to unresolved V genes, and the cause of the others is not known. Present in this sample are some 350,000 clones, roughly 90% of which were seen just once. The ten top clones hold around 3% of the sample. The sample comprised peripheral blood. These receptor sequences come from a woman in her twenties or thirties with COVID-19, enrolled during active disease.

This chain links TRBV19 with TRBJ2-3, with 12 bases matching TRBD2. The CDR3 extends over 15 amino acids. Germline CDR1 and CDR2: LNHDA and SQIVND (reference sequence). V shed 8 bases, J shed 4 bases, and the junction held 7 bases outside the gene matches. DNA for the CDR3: TGTGCCAGTCAGCGGACTAGCGGGGCCCCAGATACGCAGTATTTT. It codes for CASQRTSGAPDTQYF.

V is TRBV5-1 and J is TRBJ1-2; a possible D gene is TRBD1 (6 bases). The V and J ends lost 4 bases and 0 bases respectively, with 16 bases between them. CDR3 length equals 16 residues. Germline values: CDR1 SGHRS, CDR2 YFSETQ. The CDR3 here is CASSPRSEGANYGYTF. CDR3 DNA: TGCGCCAGCAGCCCCCGGAGTGAGGGGGCTAACTATGGCTACACCTTC.

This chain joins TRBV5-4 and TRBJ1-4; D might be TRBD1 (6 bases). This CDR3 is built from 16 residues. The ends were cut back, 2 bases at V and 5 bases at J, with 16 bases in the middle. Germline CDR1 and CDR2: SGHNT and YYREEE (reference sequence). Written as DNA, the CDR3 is TGTGCCAGCAGCTTCACCGACGGGACACAGAATGAAAAACTGTTTTTT. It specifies CASSFTDGTQNEKLFF.

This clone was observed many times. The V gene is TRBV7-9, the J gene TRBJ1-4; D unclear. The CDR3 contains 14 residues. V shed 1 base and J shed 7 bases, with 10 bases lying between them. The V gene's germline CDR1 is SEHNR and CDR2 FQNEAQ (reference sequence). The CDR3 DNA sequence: TGTGCCAGCAGCTTAGGCGGGGAGGTTGAAAAACTGTTTTTT. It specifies CASSLGGEVEKLFF.

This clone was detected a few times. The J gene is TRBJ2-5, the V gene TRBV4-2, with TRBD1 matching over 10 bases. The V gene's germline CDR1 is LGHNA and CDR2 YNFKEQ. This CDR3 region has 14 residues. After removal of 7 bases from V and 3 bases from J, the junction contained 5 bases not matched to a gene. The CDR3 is CASNPGQGEETQYF. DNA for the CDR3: TGTGCCAGCAACCCCGGACAGGGGGAAGAGACCCAGTACTTC.

The CDR3 DNA reads TGTGCCAGCAGCCCCCTGCAGGGGCCTAATCAGCCCCAGCATTTT. This gives the protein CASSPLQGPNQPQHF. The chain carries TRBV7-8 and TRBJ1-5; D is possibly TRBD1 (6 bases). This CDR3 is built from 15 residues. Germline CDR1 SGHVS, CDR2 FQNEAQ. Between the trimmed V and J ends, which lost 5 bases and 4 bases, there was a span of 15 bases.

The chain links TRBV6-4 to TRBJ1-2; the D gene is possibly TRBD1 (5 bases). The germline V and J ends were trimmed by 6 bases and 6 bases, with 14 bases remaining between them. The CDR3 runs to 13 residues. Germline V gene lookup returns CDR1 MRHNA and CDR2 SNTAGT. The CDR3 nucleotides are TGTGCCAGCAGGAATAGGGGTTCAGATGGCTACACCTTC. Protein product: CASRNRGSDGYTF.

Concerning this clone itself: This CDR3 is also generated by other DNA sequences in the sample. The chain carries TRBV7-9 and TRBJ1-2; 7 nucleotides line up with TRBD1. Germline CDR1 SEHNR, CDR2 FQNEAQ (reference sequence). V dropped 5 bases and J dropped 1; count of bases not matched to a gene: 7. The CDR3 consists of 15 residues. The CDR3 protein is CASSLGTANNYGYTF. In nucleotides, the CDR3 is TGTGCCAGCAGCCTAGGGACAGCGAATAACTATGGCTACACCTTC.

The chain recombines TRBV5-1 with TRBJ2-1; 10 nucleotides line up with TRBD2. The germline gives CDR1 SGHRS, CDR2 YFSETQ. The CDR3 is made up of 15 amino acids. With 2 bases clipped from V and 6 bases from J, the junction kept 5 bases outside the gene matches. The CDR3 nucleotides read TGCGCCAGCAGCTTCTGGCTAGCGGGGGCCAATGAGCAGTTCTTC. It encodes CASSFWLAGANEQFF.

CDR3 DNA sequence: TGTGCCAGCAGTTTACCTAGCGATAACACAGATACGCAGTATTTT. Translating it yields CASSLPSDNTDTQYF. This rearrangement joins TRBV28 to TRBJ2-3; possibly TRBD2 for D (6 bases). V was pared by 2 bases and J by 2 bases, with 11 bases between. CDR3 length: 15 residues. Germline V gene lookup returns CDR1 MDHEN and CDR2 SYDVKM.

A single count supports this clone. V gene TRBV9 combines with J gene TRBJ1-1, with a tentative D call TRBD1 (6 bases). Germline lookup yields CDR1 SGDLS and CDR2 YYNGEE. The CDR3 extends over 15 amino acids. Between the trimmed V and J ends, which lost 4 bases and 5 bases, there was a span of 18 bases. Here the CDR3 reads CASSPRAGAKTEAFF. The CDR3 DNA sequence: TGTGCCAGCAGCCCCCGGGCAGGGGCCAAAACTGAAGCTTTCTTT.

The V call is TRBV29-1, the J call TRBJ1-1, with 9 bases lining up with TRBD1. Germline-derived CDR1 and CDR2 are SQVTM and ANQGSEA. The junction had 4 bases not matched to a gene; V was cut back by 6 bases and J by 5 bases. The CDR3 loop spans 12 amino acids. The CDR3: CSVEGQGTEAFF. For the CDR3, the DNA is TGCAGCGTCGAGGGACAGGGAACTGAAGCTTTCTTT.

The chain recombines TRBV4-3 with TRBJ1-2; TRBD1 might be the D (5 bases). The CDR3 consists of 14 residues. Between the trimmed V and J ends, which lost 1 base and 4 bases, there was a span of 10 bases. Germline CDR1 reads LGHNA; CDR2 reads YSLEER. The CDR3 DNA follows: TGCGCCAGCAGCCAAGTTCGGGGGTCCTATGGCTACACCTTC. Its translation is CASSQVRGSYGYTF.

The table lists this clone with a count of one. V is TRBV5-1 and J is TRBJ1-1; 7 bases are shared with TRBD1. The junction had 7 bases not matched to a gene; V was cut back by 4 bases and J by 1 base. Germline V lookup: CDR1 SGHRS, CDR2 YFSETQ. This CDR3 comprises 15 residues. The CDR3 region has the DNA TGCGCCAGCAGCCCGGGGGCAGGGGGGAACACTGAAGCTTTCTTT. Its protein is CASSPGAGGNTEAFF.

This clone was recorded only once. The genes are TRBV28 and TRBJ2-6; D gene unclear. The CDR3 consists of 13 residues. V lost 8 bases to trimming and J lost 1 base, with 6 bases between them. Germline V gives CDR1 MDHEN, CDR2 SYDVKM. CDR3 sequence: CASGRSGANVLTF. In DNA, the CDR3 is TGTGCCAGCGGGCGTTCTGGGGCCAACGTCCTGACTTTC. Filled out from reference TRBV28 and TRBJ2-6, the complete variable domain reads DVKVTQSSRYLVKRTGEKVFLECVQDMDHENMFWYRQDPGLGLRLIYFSYDVKMKEKGDIPEGYSVSREKKERFSLILESASTNQTSMYLCASGRSGANVLTFGAGSRLTVL.

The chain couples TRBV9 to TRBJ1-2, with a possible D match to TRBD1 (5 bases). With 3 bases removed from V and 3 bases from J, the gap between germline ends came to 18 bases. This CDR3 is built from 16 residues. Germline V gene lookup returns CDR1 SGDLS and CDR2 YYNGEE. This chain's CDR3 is CASSENPGGVDYGYTF. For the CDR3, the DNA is TGTGCCAGCAGCGAAAACCCTGGGGGGGTTGACTATGGCTACACCTTC.